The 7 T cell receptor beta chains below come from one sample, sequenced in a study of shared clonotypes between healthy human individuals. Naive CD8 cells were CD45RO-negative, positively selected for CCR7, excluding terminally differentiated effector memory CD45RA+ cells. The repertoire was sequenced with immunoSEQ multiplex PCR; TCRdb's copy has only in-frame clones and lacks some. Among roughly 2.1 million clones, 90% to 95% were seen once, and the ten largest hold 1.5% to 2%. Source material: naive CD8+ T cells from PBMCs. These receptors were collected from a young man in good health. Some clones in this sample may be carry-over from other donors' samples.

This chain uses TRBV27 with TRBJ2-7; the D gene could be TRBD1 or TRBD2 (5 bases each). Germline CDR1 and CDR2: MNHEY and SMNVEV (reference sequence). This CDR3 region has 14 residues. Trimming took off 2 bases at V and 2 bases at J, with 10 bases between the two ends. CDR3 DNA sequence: TGTGCCAGCAGTTTAATCGGGGCTCCCTACGAGCAGTACTTC. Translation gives CASSLIGAPYEQYF.

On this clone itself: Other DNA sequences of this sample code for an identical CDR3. The CDR3 DNA reads as TGTGCCATCAGTGACAGTAGCAATCAGCCCCAGCATTTT. It is translated as CAISDSSNQPQHF. J is TRBJ1-5 and V is TRBV10-3; D gene ambiguous. Germline loops: CDR1 ENHRY, CDR2 SYGVKD. V lost 3 bases to trimming and J lost 0 bases, with 3 bases between them. This CDR3 has 13 amino acids.

The CDR3 region is CASSLRSGQIYNEQFF. CDR3 sequence (DNA): TGCGCCAGCAGCTTGAGAAGCGGACAGATTTACAATGAGCAGTTCTTC. The chain joins TRBV5-1 to TRBJ2-1; possibly TRBD1 for D (6 bases). Germline V gene lookup returns CDR1 SGHRS and CDR2 YFSETQ. Trimming left V 1 base short and J 4 bases short, with 15 bases between. The CDR3 runs 16 residues.

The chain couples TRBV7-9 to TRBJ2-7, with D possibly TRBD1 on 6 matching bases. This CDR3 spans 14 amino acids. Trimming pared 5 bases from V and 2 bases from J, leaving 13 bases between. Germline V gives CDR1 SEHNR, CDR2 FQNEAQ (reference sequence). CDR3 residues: CASSPKGQTYEQYF. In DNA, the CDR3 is TGTGCCAGCAGCCCCAAGGGACAAACCTACGAGCAGTACTTC. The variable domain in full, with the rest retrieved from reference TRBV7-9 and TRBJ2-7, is DTGVSQNPRHKITKRGQNVTFRCDPISEHNRLYWYRQTLGQGPEFLTYFQNEAQLEKSRLLSDRFSAERPKGSFSTLEIQRTEQGDSAMYLCASSPKGQTYEQYFGPGTRLTVT.

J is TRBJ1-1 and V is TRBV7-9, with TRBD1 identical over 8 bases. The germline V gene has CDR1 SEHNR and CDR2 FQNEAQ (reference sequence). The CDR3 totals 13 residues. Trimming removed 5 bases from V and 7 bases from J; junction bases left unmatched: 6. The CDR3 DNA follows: TGTGCCAGCAGCCCGGACAGGGTTGTTGAAGCTTTCTTT. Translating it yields CASSPDRVVEAFF.

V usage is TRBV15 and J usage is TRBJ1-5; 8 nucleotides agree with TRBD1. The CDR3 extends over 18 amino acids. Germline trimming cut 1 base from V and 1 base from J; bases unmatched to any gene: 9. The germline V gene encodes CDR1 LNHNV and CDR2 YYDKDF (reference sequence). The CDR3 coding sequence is TGTGCCACCAGCAGAGTCCGAAGACAGGGGCAAAGCAATCAGCCCCAGCATTTT. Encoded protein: CATSRVRRQGQSNQPQHF.

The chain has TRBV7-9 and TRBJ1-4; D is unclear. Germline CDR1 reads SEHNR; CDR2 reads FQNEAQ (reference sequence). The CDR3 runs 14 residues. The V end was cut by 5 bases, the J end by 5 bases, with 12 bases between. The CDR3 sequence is CASSPQVVNEKLFF. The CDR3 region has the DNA TGTGCCAGCAGCCCCCAAGTGGTGAATGAAAAACTGTTTTTT.